This T cell receptor beta chain was recorded in a study of cytomegalovirus exposure and HLA in healthy donors. The V and J ends lost 0 bases and 4 bases respectively, with 13 bases between them. Germline values: CDR1 SGHRS, CDR2 YFSETQ. This CDR3 region has 16 residues. This clone was found once. Profiling relied on immunoSEQ multiplex PCR, and the TCRdb table lists in-frame clones only, not all of them. The sample shows 250,000 to 400,000 clones, about nine tenths of them seen only once. This receptor was identified in a woman in her twenties or thirties in good health and CMV-seropositive. This chain links TRBV5-1 with TRBJ2-2; D is ambiguous. The sequenced material came from PBMCs. The CDR3 loop reads CASSLVSQTRTGELFF. In nucleotides, the CDR3 is TGCGCCAGCAGCTTGGTCAGCCAGACGCGCACCGGGGAGCTGTTTTTT.